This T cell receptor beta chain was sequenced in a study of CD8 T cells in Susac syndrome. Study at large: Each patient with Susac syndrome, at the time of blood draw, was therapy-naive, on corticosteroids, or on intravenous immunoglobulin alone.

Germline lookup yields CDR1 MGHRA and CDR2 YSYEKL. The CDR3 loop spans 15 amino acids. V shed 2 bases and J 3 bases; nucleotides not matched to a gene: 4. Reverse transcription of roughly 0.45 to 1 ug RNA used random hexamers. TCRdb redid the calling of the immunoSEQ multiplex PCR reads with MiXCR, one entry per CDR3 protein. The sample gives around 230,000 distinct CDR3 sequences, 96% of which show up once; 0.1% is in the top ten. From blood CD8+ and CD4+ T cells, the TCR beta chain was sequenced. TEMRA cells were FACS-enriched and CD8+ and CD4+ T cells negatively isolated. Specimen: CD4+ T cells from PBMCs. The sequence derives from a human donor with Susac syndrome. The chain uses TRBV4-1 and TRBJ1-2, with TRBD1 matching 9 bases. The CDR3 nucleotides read TGCGCCAGCAGCCAATACAGGGGGCACGACTATGGCTACACCTTC. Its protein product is CASSQYRGHDYGYTF.